This T cell receptor beta chain came from a study of T cells in Graves' hyperthyroidism and ophthalmopathy. Broader study findings: Most thyroid clonotypes expanded above 0.001 were also detected in blood.

V was cut by 7 bases and J by 0 bases, with 19 bases left in between. The CDR3 spans 17 residues. This clonotype was recorded at least ten times. Its antigen is as yet unknown. Amplified TCR beta CDR3 regions came from RNA transcripts. First-round RT-PCR targeting the TCR CDR3 was performed with the HTBI primer set. TCRdb re-analysed the multiplex PCR reads in MiXCR, keeping a single row per CDR3 protein. This table has approximately 610,000 distinct CDR3 sequences, over 15% appearing once. Sequencing was done on a sample of blood. This sequence originates from a woman between 18 and 29 years old with Graves' hyperthyroidism. The chain couples TRBV12-3 or TRBV12-4 to TRBJ2-1; no firm D call. DNA for the CDR3: TGTGCCAGCACCTTTAAGAGGCTGCTCAGCTCCTACAATGAGCAGTTCTTC. Translated, it gives CASTFKRLLSSYNEQFF.